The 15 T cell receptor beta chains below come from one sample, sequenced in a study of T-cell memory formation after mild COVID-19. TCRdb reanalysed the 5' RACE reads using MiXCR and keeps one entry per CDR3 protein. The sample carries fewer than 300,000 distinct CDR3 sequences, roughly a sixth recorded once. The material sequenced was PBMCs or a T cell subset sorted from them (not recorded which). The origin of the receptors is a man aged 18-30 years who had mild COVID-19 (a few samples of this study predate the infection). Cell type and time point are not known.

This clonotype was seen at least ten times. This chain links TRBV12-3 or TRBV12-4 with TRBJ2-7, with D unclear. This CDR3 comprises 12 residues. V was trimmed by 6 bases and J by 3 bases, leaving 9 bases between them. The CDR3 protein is CASSPNYYEQYV. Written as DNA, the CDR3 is TGTGCCAGCAGCCCTAACTACTACGAGCAGTACGTC.

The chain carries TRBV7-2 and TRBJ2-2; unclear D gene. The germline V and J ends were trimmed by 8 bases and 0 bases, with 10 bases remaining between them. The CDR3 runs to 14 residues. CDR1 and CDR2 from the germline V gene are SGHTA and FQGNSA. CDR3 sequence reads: CASASVANTGELFF. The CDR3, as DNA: TGTGCCAGCGCTAGTGTTGCGAACACCGGGGAGCTGTTTTTT.

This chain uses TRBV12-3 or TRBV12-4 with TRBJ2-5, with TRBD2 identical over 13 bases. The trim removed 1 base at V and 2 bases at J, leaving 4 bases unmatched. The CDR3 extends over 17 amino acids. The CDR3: CASSLDPGLAGQETQYF. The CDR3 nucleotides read TGTGCCAGCAGTTTAGATCCGGGACTAGCGGGGCAAGAGACCCAGTACTTC.

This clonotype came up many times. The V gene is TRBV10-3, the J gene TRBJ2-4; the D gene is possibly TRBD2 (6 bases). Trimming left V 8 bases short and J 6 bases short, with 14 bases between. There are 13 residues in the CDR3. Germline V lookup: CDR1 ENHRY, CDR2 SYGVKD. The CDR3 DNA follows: TGTGCCATCGGGGGGACGGAGAGAAACATTCAGTACTTC. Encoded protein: CAIGGTERNIQYF.

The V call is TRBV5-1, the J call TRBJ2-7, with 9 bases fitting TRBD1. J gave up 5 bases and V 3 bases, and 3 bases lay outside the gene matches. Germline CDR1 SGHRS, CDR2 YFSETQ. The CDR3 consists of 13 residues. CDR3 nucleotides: TGCGCCAGCAGCTGGGGACAGGGTGACGAGCAGTACGTC. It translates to CASSWGQGDEQYV.

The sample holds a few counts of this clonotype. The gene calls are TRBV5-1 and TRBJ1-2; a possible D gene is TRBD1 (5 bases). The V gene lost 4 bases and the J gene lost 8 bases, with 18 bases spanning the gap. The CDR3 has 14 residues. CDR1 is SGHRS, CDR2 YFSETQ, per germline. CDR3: CASSPPRGNRGYTF. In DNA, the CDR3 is TGCGCCAGCAGCCCGCCTCGGGGGAACCGGGGCTACACCTTC.

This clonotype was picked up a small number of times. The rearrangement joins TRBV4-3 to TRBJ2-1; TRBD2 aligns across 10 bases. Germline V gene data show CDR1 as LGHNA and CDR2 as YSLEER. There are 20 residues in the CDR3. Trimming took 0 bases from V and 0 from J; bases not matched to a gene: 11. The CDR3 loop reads CASSQDHASGGLSSYNEQFF. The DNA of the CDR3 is TGCGCCAGCAGCCAAGATCATGCTAGCGGGGGCCTTAGCTCCTACAATGAGCAGTTCTTC.

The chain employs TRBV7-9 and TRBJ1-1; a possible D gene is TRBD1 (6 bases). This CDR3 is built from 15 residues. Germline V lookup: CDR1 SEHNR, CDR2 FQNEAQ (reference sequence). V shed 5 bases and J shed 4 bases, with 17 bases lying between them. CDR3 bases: TGTGCCAGCAGCGTACTAGACGGGGGGCTCACTGAAGCTTTCTTT. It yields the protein CASSVLDGGLTEAFF.

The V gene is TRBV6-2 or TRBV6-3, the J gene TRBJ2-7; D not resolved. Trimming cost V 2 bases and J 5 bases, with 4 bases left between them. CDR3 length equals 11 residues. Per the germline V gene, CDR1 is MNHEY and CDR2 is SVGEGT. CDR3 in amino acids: CASSYPDEQYF. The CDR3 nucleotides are TGTGCCAGCAGTTACCCGGACGAGCAGTACTTC.

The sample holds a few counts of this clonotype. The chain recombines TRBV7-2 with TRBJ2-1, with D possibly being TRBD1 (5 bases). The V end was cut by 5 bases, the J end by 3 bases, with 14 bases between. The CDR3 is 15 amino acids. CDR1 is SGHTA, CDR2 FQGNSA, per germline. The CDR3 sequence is CASSTMGRDYNEQFF. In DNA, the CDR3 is TGTGCCAGCAGCACAATGGGCAGGGACTACAATGAGCAGTTCTTC.

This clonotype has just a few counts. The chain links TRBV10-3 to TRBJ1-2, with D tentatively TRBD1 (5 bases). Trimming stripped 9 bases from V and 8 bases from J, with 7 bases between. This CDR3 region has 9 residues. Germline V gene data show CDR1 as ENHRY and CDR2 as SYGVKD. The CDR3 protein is CAIGDGYTF. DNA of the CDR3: TGTGCCATAGGGGACGGCTACACCTTC.

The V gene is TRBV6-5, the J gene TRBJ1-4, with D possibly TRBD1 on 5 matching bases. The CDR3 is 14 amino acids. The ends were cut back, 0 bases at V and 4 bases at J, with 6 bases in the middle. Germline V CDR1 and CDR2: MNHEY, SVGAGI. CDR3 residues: CASSYSGVNEKLFF. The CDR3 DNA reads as TGTGCCAGCAGTTACTCGGGGGTTAATGAAAAACTGTTTTTT.

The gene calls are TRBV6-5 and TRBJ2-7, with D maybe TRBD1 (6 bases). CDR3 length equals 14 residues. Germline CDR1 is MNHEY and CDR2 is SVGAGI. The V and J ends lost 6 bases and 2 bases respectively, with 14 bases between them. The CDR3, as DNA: TGTGCCAGCAGGAAAATCTCAGGGGCCTACGAGCAGTACGTC. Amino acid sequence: CASRKISGAYEQYV.

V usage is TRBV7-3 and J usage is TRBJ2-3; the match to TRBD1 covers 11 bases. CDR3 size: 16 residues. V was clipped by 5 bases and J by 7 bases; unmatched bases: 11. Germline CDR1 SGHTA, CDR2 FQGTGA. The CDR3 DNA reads TGTGCCAGCAGCGGACAGGGACAGGGGGGCAGGAATACGCAGTATTTT. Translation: CASSGQGQGGRNTQYF.

The CDR3, as DNA: TGCAGTGCTATCCGGACCGGTGGCTACACCTTC. It specifies CSAIRTGGYTF. The chain employs TRBV20-1 and TRBJ1-2; D ambiguous. V shed 4 bases and J shed 7 bases, with 10 bases lying between them. The CDR3 sequence is 11 residues long. Germline V gene sequence: CDR1 DFQATT, CDR2 SNEGSKA (reference sequence).